This entry lists 29 T cell receptor beta chains sequenced from one sample in a study of naive and memory T cell subsets. An equimolar mix of two oligonucleotides served as the beta constant-region primer for TRBC1 and TRBC2. The ligated cDNA underwent four PCR rounds using SP2 and nested alpha and beta constant-region primers. TCRdb re-called the UMI-ligation and nested PCR reads with MiXCR, one entry per CDR3 protein. In the table there are over 65,000 distinct CDR3 sequences, 8% to 9.5% of which are singletons. Sequencing was carried out using naive CD8+ T cells from blood. The receptor source for this set is a human donor in good health.

This clonotype came up many times. The gene calls are TRBV4-1 and TRBJ1-6; 9 positions match TRBD1. After removal of 3 bases from V and 7 bases from J, the junction contained 1 base not matched to a gene. Germline V lookup: CDR1 MGHRA, CDR2 YSYEKL. The length of the CDR3 is 14 residues. CDR3 sequence (DNA): TGCGCCAGCAGCCAGGACAGGGGAAATTCACCCCTCCACTTT. Amino acids: CASSQDRGNSPLHF.

The J gene is TRBJ2-1, the V gene TRBV28, with no clear D. Germline V gene data show CDR1 as MDHEN and CDR2 as SYDVKM. The CDR3 length is 14 residues. Trimming shortened V by 8 bases and J by 0 bases, and 11 bases separated the two germline ends. CDR3 bases: TGTGCCAGCGGTGAGCAGAGCTCCTACAATGAGCAGTTCTTC. This codes for CASGEQSSYNEQFF.

This clonotype has ten or more counts. The chain joins TRBV15 to TRBJ2-1, with D uncertain. The CDR3 totals 13 residues. Looked up from germline, CDR1 is LNHNV and CDR2 is YYDKDF (reference sequence). The V and J ends lost 7 bases and 5 bases respectively, with 12 bases between them. The CDR3 nucleotides read TGTGCCACCACCCTACCGTCCCACAATGAGCAGTTCTTC. Translated: CATTLPSHNEQFF.

Many counts were recorded for this clonotype. This sequence joins TRBV11-2 and TRBJ2-7; TRBD2 matches 10 bases. Germline V gene lookup returns CDR1 SGHAT and CDR2 FQNNGV. The junction had 7 bases not matched to a gene; V was cut back by 3 bases and J by 5 bases. The CDR3 spans 15 residues. CDR3 DNA: TGTGCCAGCAGCTTTTTCAGCGGGAGGGCCGACGAGCAGTACTTC. This codes for CASSFFSGRADEQYF.

This clonotype was picked up a small number of times. The chain has TRBV14 and TRBJ2-7, with TRBD2 as a possible D gene (5 bases). The V gene's germline CDR1 is SGHDN and CDR2 FVKESK. With 4 bases removed from V and 2 bases from J, the gap between germline ends came to 18 bases. The CDR3 length is 16 residues. CDR3 DNA sequence: TGTGCCAGCAGCCGCAGCCGGGATCCTCTACCCTACGAGCAGTACTTC. Protein product: CASSRSRDPLPYEQYF.

This clonotype was seen many times. V and J are TRBV27 and TRBJ1-1; 8 bases fit TRBD1. J was trimmed by 0 bases and V by 4 bases; bases with no gene match: 13. This CDR3 is built from 18 residues. Germline CDR1 and CDR2: MNHEY and SMNVEV (reference sequence). The CDR3 is CASSSLQTGGPMNTEAFF. In DNA, the CDR3 is TGTGCCAGCAGTTCGTTACAAACAGGGGGACCGATGAACACTGAAGCTTTCTTT.

This clonotype was seen ten or more times. The chain has TRBV7-8 and TRBJ2-1; D is ambiguous. The CDR3 loop spans 14 amino acids. The germline gives CDR1 SGHVS, CDR2 FQNEAQ. The germline V and J ends were trimmed by 3 bases and 0 bases, with 6 bases remaining between them. The CDR3 sequence: CASSFSSSYNEQFF. The CDR3 nucleotides read TGTGCCAGCAGCTTTTCCAGCTCCTACAATGAGCAGTTCTTC.

This clonotype was counted a few times. The chain links TRBV29-1 to TRBJ2-7; D not certain. Trimming removed 1 base from V and 4 bases from J, with 8 bases in between. Looked up from germline, CDR1 is SQVTM and CDR2 is ANQGSEA. The CDR3 length is 12 residues. The CDR3 region has the DNA TGCAGCGTTGAAGGGAGAGAATACGAGCAGTACTTC. This gives the protein CSVEGREYEQYF.

This clonotype has at least ten counts. The CDR3 DNA reads TGCAGCGTTGAAGCGGGAGCTACCTACAATGAGCAGTTCTTC. It encodes CSVEAGATYNEQFF. The chain couples TRBV29-1 to TRBJ2-1, with a weak D call TRBD2 (6 bases). Trimming shortened V by 1 base and J by 2 bases, and 9 bases separated the two germline ends. The germline V gene encodes CDR1 SQVTM and CDR2 ANQGSEA. The CDR3 is 14 residues long.

This clonotype was observed at least ten times. The CDR3 DNA reads as TGTGCCAGCTCACCAACCAGGGACAGGGGATACAAAAACATTCAGTACTTC. It yields the protein CASSPTRDRGYKNIQYF. The V and J genes are TRBV18 and TRBJ2-4, with 10 bases fitting TRBD1. Per germline, CDR1 KGHSH and CDR2 LQKENI. This CDR3 comprises 17 residues. Unmatched junction bases numbered 7, after V lost 2 bases and J lost 3 bases.

This clonotype was counted at least ten times. The chain couples TRBV7-9 to TRBJ2-7; 8 bases align to TRBD1. V shed 4 bases and J 3 bases; nucleotides not matched to a gene: 11. Germline CDR1 and CDR2: SEHNR and FQNEAQ (reference sequence). The CDR3 contains 16 residues. The CDR3 sequence is CASSSTDREWGYEQYF. The CDR3 DNA sequence: TGTGCCAGCAGCTCCACGGACAGGGAATGGGGCTACGAGCAGTACTTC.

This clonotype was detected ten times or more. The chain couples TRBV29-1 to TRBJ1-2, with TRBD1 identical over 7 bases. V lost 6 bases and J lost 0; bases outside the gene matches: 4. Germline V gene data show CDR1 as SQVTM and CDR2 as ANQGSEA. The CDR3 is 13 amino acids. The CDR3 sequence is CSVPTGSNYGYTF. The CDR3, as DNA: TGCAGCGTACCGACAGGGTCTAACTATGGCTACACCTTC. The whole variable domain, filled in from reference TRBV29-1 and TRBJ1-2, reads SAVISQKPSRDICQRGTSLTIQCQVDSQVTMMFWYRQQPGQSLTLIATANQGSEATYESGFVIDKFPISRPNLTFSTLTVSNMSPEDSSIYLCSVPTGSNYGYTFGSGTRLTVV.

This clonotype was seen many times. This chain uses TRBV5-1 with TRBJ2-1; possibly TRBD1 for D (7 bases). The germline gives CDR1 SGHRS, CDR2 YFSETQ. The V and J ends lost 3 bases and 8 bases respectively, with 21 bases between them. This CDR3 spans 16 amino acids. In nucleotides, the CDR3 is TGCGCCAGCAGCTCCCCGCAGGGGGGCAGGAGGGATGAGCAGTTCTTC. It specifies CASSSPQGGRRDEQFF.

This clonotype was seen repeatedly, ten times or more. V usage is TRBV5-5 and J usage is TRBJ2-7; D is possibly TRBD2 (5 bases). The CDR3 covers 14 residues. CDR1 is SGHKS, CDR2 YYEKEE, per germline (reference sequence). Trimming pared 4 bases from V and 2 bases from J, leaving 13 bases between. CDR3 bases: TGTGCCAGCAGCCACCTGGCGGGCGCCTACGAGCAGTACTTC. This codes for CASSHLAGAYEQYF.

This clonotype was found a few times. The CDR3 DNA sequence: TGCAGTGCGAGAAGTGGGGAATCCTACGAGCAGTACTTC. It codes for CSARSGESYEQYF. J is TRBJ2-7 and V is TRBV20-1, with no clear D. Germline-derived CDR1 and CDR2 are DFQATT and SNEGSKA (reference sequence). This CDR3 has 13 residues. The ends were cut back, 6 bases at V and 1 base at J, with 13 bases in the middle.

The V gene is TRBV20-1, the J gene TRBJ2-7; 9 nucleotides agree with TRBD1. The germline V gene encodes CDR1 DFQATT and CDR2 SNEGSKA (reference sequence). The CDR3 runs 15 residues. Trimming at V came to 2 bases and at J to 6 bases, leaving 11 bases not matched to a gene. CDR3 loop: CSARRWGQGDIEQYF. CDR3 DNA sequence: TGCAGTGCTAGACGGTGGGGACAGGGTGATATCGAGCAGTACTTC.

This clonotype was seen more than once but under ten times. The rearrangement links TRBV9 to TRBJ2-1; no reliable D call. Germline V gene sequence: CDR1 SGDLS, CDR2 YYNGEE. V lost 0 bases and J lost 0, with 10 bases in between. This CDR3 has 16 amino acids. The CDR3 protein is CASSVEGSVSYNEQFF. For the CDR3, the DNA is TGTGCCAGCAGCGTAGAGGGATCGGTCTCCTACAATGAGCAGTTCTTC.

In this sample, this clonotype turned up a few times. The V gene is TRBV4-1, the J gene TRBJ2-7; 8 bases agree with TRBD1. Unmatched junction bases numbered 5, after V lost 0 bases and J lost 1 base. The V gene's germline CDR1 is MGHRA and CDR2 YSYEKL. The CDR3 sequence is 16 residues long. CDR3 sequence (DNA): TGCGCCAGCAGCCAAGAGGGACAGGAGGGGTCCTACGAGCAGTACTTC. This translates into CASSQEGQEGSYEQYF.

This clonotype has a count of ten or more. This chain uses TRBV4-2 with TRBJ2-3; the match to TRBD2 covers 9 bases. Germline assignment: CDR1 LGHNA and CDR2 YNFKEQ. The CDR3 has 16 amino acids. V lost 4 bases to trimming and J lost 2 bases; unmatched junction nucleotides: 7. The CDR3 sequence is CASSREASGVTDTQYF. CDR3 in DNA: TGTGCCAGCAGCCGGGAGGCTAGCGGGGTCACAGATACGCAGTATTTT.

This clonotype was counted between two and nine times. The chain joins TRBV12-3 or TRBV12-4 to TRBJ2-5; 11 bases line up with TRBD2. The CDR3 length is 18 residues. With 0 bases clipped from V and 1 base from J, the junction kept 7 bases outside the gene matches. CDR3 loop: CASSLALGSGRAQETQYF. The CDR3 DNA follows: TGTGCCAGCAGTTTAGCGCTTGGTAGCGGGAGGGCCCAAGAGACCCAGTACTTC.

In this sample, this clonotype turned up many times. The CDR3, as DNA: TGCAGTGCTAGAGCGACCAAAACTATCTACGAGCAGTACTTC. It codes for CSARATKTIYEQYF. This sequence joins TRBV20-1 and TRBJ2-7; D unclear. This CDR3 spans 14 amino acids. CDR1 is DFQATT and CDR2 is SNEGSKA in the germline V gene (reference sequence). Trimming removed 1 base at V and 3 bases at J, with 13 bases between.

This clonotype was recorded at least ten times. V gene TRBV7-6 combines with J gene TRBJ2-3; D gene unclear. Germline V gives CDR1 SGHVS, CDR2 FNYEAQ. V lost 5 bases and J lost 3, with 6 bases in between. The CDR3 is 12 residues long. The CDR3 DNA sequence: TGTGCCAGCAGCGATCGGACAGATACGCAGTATTTT. Amino acids: CASSDRTDTQYF.

The gene calls are TRBV28 and TRBJ1-3; no reliable D call. CDR3 size: 15 residues. Trimming took off 7 bases at V and 0 bases at J, with 13 bases between the two ends. Germline V gene lookup returns CDR1 MDHEN and CDR2 SYDVKM. The CDR3 DNA reads as TGTGCCAGCATTGTCAGGAGCCGCTCTGGAAACACCATATATTTT. It yields the protein CASIVRSRSGNTIYF. Based on the CDR3 plus reference TRBV28 and TRBJ1-3, the full variable domain is DVKVTQSSRYLVKRTGEKVFLECVQDMDHENMFWYRQDPGLGLRLIYFSYDVKMKEKGDIPEGYSVSREKKERFSLILESASTNQTSMYLCASIVRSRSGNTIYFGEGSWLTVV.

This clonotype has just a few counts. The chain recombines TRBV20-1 with TRBJ2-1, with 9 bases identical to TRBD2. Germline CDR1 and CDR2: DFQATT and SNEGSKA (reference sequence). J lost 4 bases, V lost 3 bases, and 7 bases had no gene match. This CDR3 comprises 15 residues. CDR3 sequence (DNA): TGCAGTGCTAGTATGGCGGGAGGGATGTACAATGAGCAGTTCTTC. Amino acids: CSASMAGGMYNEQFF.

A few counts support this clonotype. Here the CDR3 reads CASSTGGTGELFF. In DNA, the CDR3 is TGTGCCAGCAGTACAGGGGGCACCGGGGAGCTGTTTTTT. This rearrangement joins TRBV6-6 to TRBJ2-2; 8 nucleotides agree with TRBD1. Unmatched junction bases numbered 0, after V lost 5 bases and J lost 4 bases. CDR1 is MNHNY and CDR2 is SVGAGI in the germline V gene (reference sequence). The CDR3 extends over 13 amino acids.

This clonotype was found many times. The chain carries TRBV9 and TRBJ2-1; 7 bases map to TRBD2. With 0 bases clipped from V and 0 bases from J, the junction kept 9 bases outside the gene matches. The germline V gene encodes CDR1 SGDLS and CDR2 YYNGEE. The CDR3 totals 18 residues. The CDR3 reads CASSVASSGLSSYNEQFF. CDR3 DNA: TGTGCCAGCAGCGTAGCGTCTAGCGGTCTCAGCTCCTACAATGAGCAGTTCTTC.

This clonotype showed up many times. The chain is built from TRBV12-3 or TRBV12-4 and TRBJ1-2; perhaps TRBD1 as D (6 bases). The CDR3 runs to 14 residues. Trimming pared 1 base from V and 13 bases from J, leaving 19 bases between. CDR3 protein: CASSLGVGGWDATF. CDR3 in DNA: TGTGCCAGCAGTTTAGGGGTCGGGGGCTGGGACGCCACCTTC.

This clonotype was detected many times. The chain links TRBV6-5 to TRBJ2-7; tentatively, D is TRBD2 (6 bases). Trimming removed 0 bases at V and 0 bases at J, with 12 bases between. CDR1 is MNHEY, CDR2 SVGAGI, per germline. The CDR3 totals 16 residues. This CDR3 is CASSYSRAGSSYEQYF. The DNA for the CDR3 is TGTGCCAGCAGTTACTCGAGGGCGGGGAGCTCCTACGAGCAGTACTTC.

This clonotype was counted only a few times. This chain connects TRBV27 to TRBJ2-7; 11 nucleotides line up with TRBD2. In germline, CDR1 is MNHEY, CDR2 SMNVEV (reference sequence). J was trimmed by 3 bases and V by 8 bases; bases with no gene match: 12. CDR3 length: 16 residues. CDR3: CASEGPGTSGFYEQYF. The CDR3 DNA reads as TGTGCCAGCGAAGGCCCCGGGACTAGCGGCTTCTACGAGCAGTACTTC.